The rows below give T cell receptor beta chains drawn from one sample of a study of shared clonotypes between healthy human individuals. Here immunoSEQ multiplex PCR was the method, and the copy in TCRdb shows in-frame clones only, minus some. The table lists some 1.5 million clones, 95% to 99% of them singletons. The sequencing input was naive CD4+ T cells sorted from blood. The receptors originated from a man aged 30 to 45 in good health. Both conserved end residues are part of each CDR3. A D gene is named only where the DNA matches it firmly.

.	TRBV11-3	TRBJ2-2	TGTGCCAGCAGCTTCAGACAGACAGGGAACACCGGGGAGCTGTTTTTT	CASSFRQTGNTGELFF
.	TRBV27	TRBJ2-5	TGTGCCAGCAGTTTCCGGCCACAAGAGACCCAGTACTTC	CASSFRPQETQYF
TRBD2	TRBV9	TRBJ2-7	TGTGCCAGCAGCGTAGGGGCCGGACTAGCGGTGTCCTACGAGCAGTACTTC	CASSVGAGLAVSYEQYF
.	TRBV28	TRBJ1-1	TGTGCCAGCAGGCCATTGGGGGGTGTCCTGAGGAACACTGAAGCTTTCTTT	CASRPLGGVLRNTEAFF
.	TRBV5-6	TRBJ1-5	TGTGCCAGCAGCTTGTGGGGCGGGGGCCACAATCAGCCCCAGCATTTT	CASSLWGGGHNQPQHF
.	TRBV5-8	TRBJ1-2	TGTGCCAGCAGCGAGTACAGGGAGAACTATGGCTACACCTTC	CASSEYRENYGYTF
.	TRBV28	TRBJ2-7	TGTGCCAGCAGTACACCGGGACGGGGGACCTACGAGCAGTACTTC	CASSTPGRGTYEQYF
TRBD1	TRBV18	TRBJ2-1	TGTGCCAGCTCACCGGCCGGGACAGGGCGCAATGAGCAGTTCTTC	CASSPAGTGRNEQFF
.	TRBV6-5	TRBJ1-2	TGTGCCAGCAGTTACTCGAAGTGGTCCGGTGGCTACACCTTC	CASSYSKWSGGYTF
TRBD2	TRBV18	TRBJ2-3	TGTGCCAGCTCACGGGGACTAGCGGGCACAGATACGCAGTATTTT	CASSRGLAGTDTQYF